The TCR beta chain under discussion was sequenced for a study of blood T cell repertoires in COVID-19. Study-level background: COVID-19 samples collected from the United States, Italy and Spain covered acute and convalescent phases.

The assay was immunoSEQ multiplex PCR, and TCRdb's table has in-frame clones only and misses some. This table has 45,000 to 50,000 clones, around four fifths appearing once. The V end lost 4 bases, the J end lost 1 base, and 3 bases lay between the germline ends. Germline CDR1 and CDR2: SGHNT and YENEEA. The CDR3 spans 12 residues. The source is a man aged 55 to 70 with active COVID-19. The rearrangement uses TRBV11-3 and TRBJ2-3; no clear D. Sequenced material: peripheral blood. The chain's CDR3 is CASSSGTDTQYF. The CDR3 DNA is TGTGCCAGCAGCTCGGGCACAGATACGCAGTATTTT.